Listed here are 27 T cell receptor beta chains from one sample, sequenced in a study of shared clonotypes between healthy human individuals. Some clones are missing from TCRdb's copy, which holds only in-frame ones; the method was immunoSEQ multiplex PCR. The data show about 2 million clones, less than 95% seen once. Terminally differentiated effector memory CD45RA+ cells were excluded from the naive CD8 cells, which were CD45RO-negative and positively selected for CCR7. Sequencing was done on a sample of naive CD8+ T cells sorted from blood. These receptors were taken from a man aged 18 to 29 in good health.

The V call is TRBV5-4, the J call TRBJ1-2, with 7 bases aligning to TRBD1. CDR3 size: 16 residues. From germline, CDR1 is SGHNT and CDR2 YYREEE (reference sequence). V was clipped by 0 bases and J by 1 base; unmatched bases: 6. CDR3: CASSLDDRDFNYGYTF. The DNA of the CDR3 is TGTGCCAGCAGCTTGGATGACAGGGATTTTAACTATGGCTACACCTTC.

This clone was detected once. Other DNA sequences in the sample encode the same CDR3. CDR3 loop: CSVGEGMNTEAFF. CDR3 nucleotide sequence: TGCAGCGTTGGCGAGGGCATGAACACTGAAGCTTTCTTT. The chain uses TRBV29-1 and TRBJ1-1; D remains ambiguous. The CDR3 sequence is 13 residues long. Trimming pared 4 bases from V and 0 bases from J, leaving 9 bases between. Germline CDR1 and CDR2: SQVTM and ANQGSEA.

In this sample, this clone turned up a few times. This chain connects TRBV2 to TRBJ2-1; possibly TRBD1 for D (6 bases). The CDR3 has 16 residues. Germline assignment: CDR1 SNHLY and CDR2 FYNNEI. Trimming removed 2 bases from V and 9 bases from J, with 20 bases in between. The CDR3 region is CASSEWGRGDVSEQFF. CDR3 DNA sequence: TGTGCCAGCAGTGAATGGGGCAGGGGCGATGTTTCTGAGCAGTTCTTC. Drawing the rest from reference TRBV2 and TRBJ2-1, the complete variable domain is EPEVTQTPSHQVTQMGQEVILRCVPISNHLYFYWYRQILGQKVEFLVSFYNNEISEKSEIFDDQFSVERPDGSNFTLKIRSTKLEDSAMYFCASSEWGRGDVSEQFFGPGTRLTVL.

The genes are TRBV11-2 and TRBJ2-7, with 7 bases identical to TRBD2. V lost 5 bases to trimming and J lost 3 bases; unmatched junction nucleotides: 10. CDR3 size: 15 residues. Germline CDR1 reads SGHAT; CDR2 reads FQNNGV. The CDR3 reads CASSPGLEVLYEQYF. In DNA form, the CDR3 reads TGTGCCAGCAGCCCCGGACTAGAGGTACTCTACGAGCAGTACTTC.

The J gene is TRBJ2-2, the V gene TRBV4-1; possible D gene TRBD2, 6 bases. Germline loops: CDR1 MGHRA, CDR2 YSYEKL. This CDR3 contains 16 residues. The V end was cut by 5 bases, the J end by 6 bases, with 19 bases between. Written as DNA, the CDR3 is TGCGCCAGCAGCAGAACCGAAGGAGGGCATCCCGGGGAGCTGTTTTTT. This gives the protein CASSRTEGGHPGELFF.

The chain couples TRBV11-2 to TRBJ2-1; possibly TRBD2 for D (6 bases). The CDR3 is 15 residues long. CDR1 and CDR2 (germline): SGHAT, FQNNGV. Trimming left V 4 bases short and J 4 bases short, with 14 bases between. The CDR3 sequence: CASSYSSSEYNEQFF. In nucleotides, the CDR3 is TGTGCCAGCAGCTATTCGTCTAGCGAATACAATGAGCAGTTCTTC.

In the case of this clone: At the DNA level, this CDR3 is encoded by other sequences in the same sample as well. The chain joins TRBV9 to TRBJ2-7; a possible D gene is TRBD2 (6 bases). The CDR3 covers 15 residues. The germline V gene encodes CDR1 SGDLS and CDR2 YYNGEE. V lost 0 bases and J 1 base, leaving 11 bases between the germline ends. The CDR3 region is CASSVGLAPSYEQYF. The CDR3 region has the DNA TGTGCCAGCAGCGTAGGGCTAGCGCCTTCCTACGAGCAGTACTTC.

The V gene is TRBV5-1, the J gene TRBJ2-7; D tentatively reads TRBD1 or TRBD2 (6 bases each). Trimming removed 0 bases from V and 0 bases from J, with 16 bases in between. This CDR3 spans 17 amino acids. Germline CDR1 is SGHRS and CDR2 is YFSETQ. CDR3 DNA: TGCGCCAGCAGCTTGGAAGGGGGGCTCCCCAGCTCCTACGAGCAGTACTTC. This gives the protein CASSLEGGLPSSYEQYF.

V gene TRBV4-1 combines with J gene TRBJ2-7; D is perhaps TRBD1 or TRBD2 (7 bases each). Deletions cut 1 base from V and 0 bases from J, with 13 bases between. The CDR3 length is 16 residues. CDR1 and CDR2 (germline): MGHRA, YSYEKL. In DNA form, the CDR3 reads TGCGCCAGCAGCCAAGTTGGGGAGGGGGCCTCCTACGAGCAGTACTTC. It codes for CASSQVGEGASYEQYF.

A remark on this clone: This same CDR3 is encoded by further DNA sequences in the sample. The V gene is TRBV13, the J gene TRBJ2-5; perhaps TRBD1 as D (5 bases). CDR1 is PRHDT and CDR2 is FYEKMQ in the germline V gene (reference sequence). The V end was cut by 0 bases, the J end by 2 bases, with 7 bases between. The CDR3 contains 14 residues. This CDR3 is CASSLGRTQETQYF. The CDR3 bases are TGTGCCAGCAGCTTAGGCCGGACACAAGAGACCCAGTACTTC.

As regards this clone: One end of the junction does not line up with germline, which may come from a read error. The V call is TRBV5-4, the J call TRBJ1-4, with D maybe TRBD1 (6 bases). Germline V lookup: CDR1 SGHNT, CDR2 YYREEE (reference sequence). The CDR3 is 15 residues long. The chain's CDR3 is CASSLDSATNEKLFF. The CDR3 region has the DNA TGTGCCAGCAGTTTGGACAGTGCAACTAATGAAAAACTGTTTTTT.

The chain combines TRBV4-1 with TRBJ2-5; 7 bases fit TRBD1. The CDR3 length is 15 residues. V lost 3 bases and J lost 5; bases outside the gene matches: 9. In germline, CDR1 is MGHRA, CDR2 YSYEKL. CDR3 residues: CASSQRQGYSETQYF. CDR3 DNA sequence: TGCGCCAGCAGCCAGAGACAGGGATACTCTGAGACCCAGTACTTC.

V and J are TRBV4-2 and TRBJ2-7, with TRBD1 matching over 7 bases. Germline V gene sequence: CDR1 LGHNA, CDR2 YNFKEQ. With V trimmed by 3 bases and J by 1 base, 3 bases remained unmatched. The CDR3 runs to 14 residues. Here the CDR3 reads CASSHGQESYEQYF. As DNA, the CDR3 is TGTGCCAGCAGCCACGGACAGGAATCCTACGAGCAGTACTTC.

This clone was seen only once. The chain has TRBV27 and TRBJ2-7, with a weak D call TRBD1 (6 bases). The ends were cut back, 5 bases at V and 5 bases at J, with 16 bases in the middle. The V gene's germline CDR1 is MNHEY and CDR2 SMNVEV (reference sequence). CDR3 length equals 14 residues. CDR3 loop: CASSLWQGSNEQYF. The CDR3 bases are TGTGCCAGCAGTCTCTGGCAGGGGAGTAACGAGCAGTACTTC.

The genes are TRBV6-5 and TRBJ1-2; no clear D. The CDR3 extends over 14 amino acids. The germline V gene encodes CDR1 MNHEY and CDR2 SVGAGI. V was pared by 1 base and J by 8 bases, with 14 bases between. CDR3 amino acids: CASSYFPPPDGYTF. For the CDR3, the DNA is TGTGCCAGCAGTTACTTTCCCCCCCCGGACGGCTACACCTTC.

To note about this clone: Other DNA sequences within the sample encode an identical CDR3. This chain links TRBV18 with TRBJ2-6; D is unclear. V shed 0 bases and J shed 1 base, with 1 base lying between them. Per germline, CDR1 KGHSH and CDR2 LQKENI. This CDR3 comprises 14 residues. CDR3 sequence reads: CASSPPSGANVLTF. The CDR3 region has the DNA TGTGCCAGCTCACCACCTTCTGGGGCCAACGTCCTGACTTTC.

The CDR3 nucleotides read TGTGCCAGCAGTGGCTTGGCCCCGATGTCTCAAGAGACCCAGTACTTC. As protein: CASSGLAPMSQETQYF. This sequence joins TRBV27 and TRBJ2-5, with D uncertain. V lost 5 bases and J 2 bases, leaving 18 bases between the germline ends. CDR1 is MNHEY and CDR2 is SMNVEV in the germline V gene (reference sequence). The CDR3 consists of 16 residues.

V and J are TRBV5-6 and TRBJ1-1; D possibly corresponds to TRBD1 (5 bases). In germline, CDR1 is SGHDT, CDR2 YYEEEE. This CDR3 is 14 amino acids long. V was clipped by 1 base and J by 7 bases, with 14 bases between them. The CDR3 loop reads CASSLSTGQYEAFF. As DNA, the CDR3 is TGTGCCAGCAGCTTGTCAACAGGCCAGTATGAAGCTTTCTTT.

The rearrangement links TRBV11-2 to TRBJ2-3; no clear D. CDR1 SGHAT and CDR2 FQNNGV come from the germline V gene. This CDR3 spans 15 amino acids. V lost 1 base, J lost 2 bases, and 10 bases lay in between. CDR3 sequence reads: CASSLAGFSTDTQYF. In DNA form, the CDR3 reads TGTGCCAGCAGCTTAGCTGGCTTTTCCACAGATACGCAGTATTTT.

The genes are TRBV9 and TRBJ2-1, with 8 positions matching TRBD2. Per germline, CDR1 SGDLS and CDR2 YYNGEE. The CDR3 is 16 amino acids. The V gene end was trimmed by 0 bases and the J gene end by 7 bases; junction bases not matched to a gene: 9. This CDR3 reads CASSVGGSGVLNEQFF. DNA for the CDR3: TGTGCCAGCAGCGTAGGGGGTAGCGGGGTCTTGAATGAGCAGTTCTTC.

The rearrangement joins TRBV27 to TRBJ2-7; TRBD1 matches 8 bases. CDR3 length: 16 residues. The V and J ends lost 3 bases and 2 bases, in that order; junction bases with no gene match: 9. Per germline, CDR1 MNHEY and CDR2 SMNVEV (reference sequence). Here the CDR3 DNA reads TGTGCCAGCAGTTTCTCGACAGGGGCTCTAACCTACGAGCAGTACTTC. Translating gives CASSFSTGALTYEQYF.

J is TRBJ1-1 and V is TRBV6-5, with D possibly TRBD1 on 6 matching bases. Germline CDR1 reads MNHEY; CDR2 reads SVGAGI. Trimming cost V 2 bases and J 7 bases, with 11 bases left between them. This CDR3 is built from 13 residues. The CDR3: CASSYEGRGEAFF. CDR3 bases: TGTGCCAGCAGTTACGAAGGCAGGGGTGAAGCTTTCTTT.

This chain connects TRBV5-6 to TRBJ2-6; maybe TRBD1 (6 bases). Germline CDR1 is SGHDT and CDR2 is YYEEEE. With 0 bases removed from V and 0 bases from J, the gap between germline ends came to 13 bases. The CDR3 is made up of 18 amino acids. CDR3 coding DNA: TGTGCCAGCAGCTTGGGGGCAGGGACAAACTCTGGGGCCAACGTCCTGACTTTC. Its translation: CASSLGAGTNSGANVLTF.

V and J are TRBV6-1 and TRBJ1-1; 7 bases line up with TRBD1. V shed 5 bases, J shed 0 bases, and the junction held 6 bases outside the gene matches. Per germline, CDR1 MNHNS and CDR2 SASEGT. The CDR3 sequence is 15 residues long. In DNA, the CDR3 is TGTGCCAGCAGTATAAGGACAGGCATGAACACTGAAGCTTTCTTT. It codes for CASSIRTGMNTEAFF.

About this clone: One end of the junction varies from germline; a read error may be responsible. The genes are TRBV25-1 and TRBJ2-2; 10 positions match TRBD2. The V gene's germline CDR1 is MGHDK and CDR2 SYGVNS. This CDR3 is built from 17 residues. The CDR3 nucleotides are TGTGCCGGCAGTGAATTGGGGACTAGCGTGAGAGGCGGGGAGCTGTTTTTT. Its protein is CAGSELGTSVRGGELFF.

This clone was seen only once. CDR3 coding DNA: TGTGCCAGCAGTGAGTTTGGGGCTGGGTCCAACAATGAGCAGTTCTTC. Its protein product is CASSEFGAGSNNEQFF. The chain combines TRBV25-1 with TRBJ2-1, with D perhaps matching TRBD1 (5 bases). CDR1 and CDR2 from the germline V gene are MGHDK and SYGVNS. V was shortened by 3 bases and J by 5 bases, with 17 bases between the two germline ends. The CDR3 runs 16 residues.

The chain has TRBV4-3 and TRBJ2-7, with TRBD1 matching over 10 bases. Germline assignment: CDR1 LGHNA and CDR2 YSLEER. The CDR3 has 15 residues. V lost 0 bases, J lost 3 bases, and 2 bases stayed unmatched. The CDR3 here is CASSQETGGRYEQYF. The CDR3 region has the DNA TGCGCCAGCAGCCAAGAGACAGGGGGCCGCTACGAGCAGTACTTC.